Following are 4 T cell receptor beta chains from one sample sequenced in a study of Ad26.COV2.S vaccination and SARS-CoV-2 variants. The method was immunoSEQ multiplex PCR; TCRdb's version includes in-frame clones alone and lacks a portion of them. The sample holds more than 250,000 clones, around 87% seen once. Regarding treatment: around 19 received Ad26.COV2.S at low or high dose, single or two shots; about 5 received placebo; per-sample allocation not given. On day 63 after the first injection, vaccine and placebo recipients gave samples. The specimen comprised peripheral blood, sampled in a trial of Ad26.COV2.S vaccine versus placebo. The receptors shown here come from a person aged 18-60 years who received the Ad26.COV2.S COVID-19 vaccine or a placebo.

The J gene is TRBJ1-1, the V gene TRBV7-2, with a possible D match to TRBD1 (5 bases). Germline CDR1 SGHTA, CDR2 FQGNSA. The length of the CDR3 is 14 residues. Trimming removed 2 bases from V and 5 bases from J, with 12 bases in between. The CDR3 spells CASSLMGVGTEAFF. For the CDR3, the DNA is TGTGCCAGCAGCTTAATGGGGGTAGGAACTGAAGCTTTCTTT.

The gene calls are TRBV30 and TRBJ1-4; D remains ambiguous. CDR3 length: 12 amino acids. The germline V gene encodes CDR1 GTSNPN and CDR2 SVGIG (reference sequence). Trimming left V 4 bases short and J 4 bases short, with 7 bases between. CDR3 region: CAWKLSNEKLFF. CDR3 nucleotides: TGTGCCTGGAAGTTAAGTAATGAAAAACTGTTTTTT.

The V gene is TRBV5-1, the J gene TRBJ2-3, with 8 bases lining up with TRBD2. This CDR3 has 15 amino acids. V gave up 4 bases and J gave up 5 bases; unmatched junction bases: 9. Per the germline V gene, CDR1 is SGHRS and CDR2 is YFSETQ. CDR3 in amino acids: CASSIPTSDIDTQYF. CDR3 coding DNA: TGCGCCAGCAGCATCCCGACTAGCGACATAGATACGCAGTATTTT.

This sequence joins TRBV4-2 and TRBJ2-3; D remains ambiguous. The CDR3 contains 13 residues. V lost 4 bases and J lost 4, with 9 bases in between. Germline V lookup: CDR1 LGHNA, CDR2 YNFKEQ. The CDR3 reads CASSRLEADTQYF. CDR3 coding DNA: TGTGCCAGCAGCCGCCTAGAGGCAGATACGCAGTATTTT.